The present entry profiles one T cell receptor beta chain with its context. Its cognate antigen is unknown. The assay was immunoSEQ multiplex PCR, and TCRdb's table has in-frame clones only and misses some. The data hold about 350,000 clones, with about 92% observed a single time. Trimming at V came to 5 bases and at J to 4 bases, leaving 7 bases not matched to a gene. Germline values: CDR1 SEHNR, CDR2 FQNEAQ (reference sequence). The CDR3 has 14 amino acids. The entry originates in a study of Ad26.COV2.S vaccination and SARS-CoV-2 variants. Study conclusions and caveats: Vaccine recipients had higher spike-specific TCR breadth than placebo recipients. Reportedly, after vaccination the spike-specific CD8+ and CD4+ T cell responses displayed substantial breadth. Breadth measured for non-spike TCRs was similar across vaccine and placebo recipients.

The V call is TRBV7-9, the J call TRBJ1-1; 7 bases map to TRBD1. This sample comprised peripheral blood, obtained after recovery from COVID-19. The TCR originated in a human donor who had recovered from COVID-19. CDR3 amino acids: CASSKDRPTTEAFF. CDR3 nucleotide sequence: TGTGCCAGCAGCAAGGACAGGCCAACCACTGAAGCTTTCTTT.